This T cell receptor (beta chain) was recorded in a study of blood T cell repertoires in COVID-19 (dated by TCRdb to 2018 to 2020). For the wider study: The collaborator samples originated in the United States, Italy and Spain and spanned the acute and convalescent phases of COVID-19. A freely available public database, intended as a resource for researchers studying the immune response to SARS-CoV-2, is where the repertoires were released. The prospective study material was composed of cDNA or gDNA derived from T cells, B-cell-depleted T cells, or PBMCs. Where available, HLA class I and class II types were taken from metadata supplied by the sample provider and were not determined by assay-based typing. The samples were drawn from the first 160 participants of the ongoing ImmuneRACE study and from over a thousand subjects provided by 6 global collaborators. A de-identified subject ID, COVID-19 status, age in years and sex were almost always included in the sample metadata. Deeply sampled blood TCRbeta repertoires from subjects exposed to, actively infected with, or recovered from COVID-19 were included in the dataset. What the work shows at the level of the full study, not this receptor alone: How much clinical and demographic metadata was included differed by source and by participant, and the metadata was provided uncurated.

As concerns this clone: Its antigen is not yet known. The sample holds no much larger clone one base away, and base qualities are not on file.

Each collaborating institution followed its own protocols to collect whole blood in K2EDTA tubes. For TCRbeta analysis, collaborator samples were shipped as frozen whole blood, as isolated PBMCs, or as DNA extracted from either sample type. V has 4 bases trimmed and J has 5 bases trimmed; junction bases matching no gene number 14. Inclusive of the bounding cysteine and phenylalanine, the CDR3 is 17 residues long. Only the CDR3 DNA stays, 51 bases, in frame from base 1. The CDR1 and CDR2 encoded by the germline V gene are SGHRS and YFSETQ. The immunoSEQ Assay, a bias-controlled multiplex PCR, was used to amplify TCRbeta CDR3 regions from genomic DNA. The authors' pipeline ran thus. Nucleated cell counts per sample were estimated from amplification of reference gene primers within the assay. Sequence reads were collapsed and filtered to measure the absolute abundance of every unique TCRbeta CDR3 rearrangement. For each sample, productive Simpson clonality was calculated as the square root of Simpson's diversity index over productive rearrangements. TCRdb's version of the immuneACCESS table is confined to in-frame rearrangements and falls short of the full clone set. An unresolved V gene accounts for under half of the shortfall where checked; the remainder is of unknown origin. V, J and clone size reflect that table, while D and trimming were determined from the DNA. Recorded for this sample are some 220,000 clones; about three quarters of them occurred a single time. The ten largest make up approximately 6.6% of the sample.

Specimen: peripheral blood. The chain is made from TRBV5-1 and TRBJ2-1; TRBD2 aligns with 8 central bases. The origin of this receptor is a woman in her seventies with acute or convalescent COVID-19. This receptor carries the CDR3 CASSALVSAGGHNEQFF. The sequenced DNA is TGCGCCAGCAGCGCCCTTGTTTCGGCGGGGGGACACAATGAGCAGTTCTTC.